Sequencing of this TCR beta chain was carried out in a study of cytomegalovirus exposure and HLA in healthy donors. Using immunoSEQ multiplex PCR, the repertoire was profiled, and TCRdb retains in-frame clones only, with some absent. This sample has 100,000 to 150,000 clones, with around 86% found just once. Germline V gene data show CDR1 as MDHEN and CDR2 as SYDVKM. This CDR3 is built from 14 residues. V was pared by 3 bases and J by 4 bases, with 9 bases between. The TCR originated in a woman aged 18-29 years in good health and CMV-seronegative. The chain has TRBV28 and TRBJ2-2, with D possibly being TRBD2 (6 bases). The sequencing sample was made of PBMCs. The CDR3 DNA sequence: TGTGCCAGCAGTTTGGTGGGAGGCACCGGGGAGCTGTTTTTT. The encoded protein is CASSLVGGTGELFF.